What follows is one T cell receptor beta chain and its context. Its binding antigen is unknown. Base qualities are not recorded, but no much larger clone differs from it by a single base. This entry comes from a study of blood T cell repertoires in COVID-19 (dated by TCRdb to about 2020). With respect to the entire study: The collaborator samples originated in the United States, Italy and Spain and spanned the acute and convalescent phases of COVID-19. The material from the prospective study consisted of cDNA or gDNA derived from T cells, B-cell-depleted T cells, or PBMCs. Deeply sampled blood TCRbeta repertoires from subjects exposed to, actively infected with, or recovered from COVID-19 were included in the dataset. The repertoires were made available in a free public database intended to serve as a resource for research on the immune response to SARS-CoV-2. Samples were obtained from the ongoing ImmuneRACE study (first 160 participants) and from 1,254 subjects provided by 6 global collaborators. The sample metadata nearly always contained a de-identified subject ID, COVID-19 status, age in years and sex. Where available, HLA class I and class II types were obtained from metadata supplied by the sample provider rather than from assay-based typing.

Participants in the prospective study were enrolled through a virtual design, were aged about 18 to 90 years, and lived in approximately 24 United States geographic areas. Cohort assignment in the prospective study relied on participant-reported clinical history from a screening survey and a study questionnaire. Exposed participants were defined as having been in contact with someone with a PCR-confirmed or clinician-diagnosed COVID-19 case within 2 weeks of study entry. Each participant in the prospective study had whole blood, serum and a nasopharyngeal or oropharyngeal swab collected by mobile phlebotomists. Participants in the prospective study had the option to provide additional blood draws and questionnaires over an approximately 2-month period. Blood samples from the prospective study were shipped frozen or at room temperature prior to DNA extraction. The full study reports these points: Clinical and demographic metadata were provided uncurated, with the amount varying by source and participant.

The immunoSEQ Assay, a bias-controlled multiplex PCR, was used to amplify TCRbeta CDR3 regions from genomic DNA. Regarding the original processing steps: The number of nucleated cells in each sample was estimated from the amplification of reference gene primers within the assay. Sequence reads were collapsed and filtered to measure the absolute abundance of every unique TCRbeta CDR3 rearrangement. Productive Simpson clonality was computed per sample as the square root of Simpson's diversity index over productive rearrangements. Sourced from immuneACCESS, this table was stored by TCRdb with only in-frame sequences that have V and J called. A share of the clones is absent; for the studies checked, an unresolved V gene accounts for under half, and the remainder has no known explanation. The V and J calls and the clone size are those of that table, but D and trimming were determined from the DNA. This sample has roughly 430,000 clones in its table, and 70% to 90% of those were observed once. The top ten clonotypes cover 1.4% of the sample.

CDR1 and CDR2 are read off the germline V gene as SGHDN and FVKESK. V loses 0 bases of germline sequence and J loses 3 bases, and the interval between the two ends is 12 bases. Including cysteine and phenylalanine, the CDR3 has 15 amino acids. Only the CDR3 DNA is retained, 45 bases long and in frame from the first base. The chain was built from TRBV14 and TRBJ2-7, with TRBD2 as a weak D call on 6 bases. Material: PBMCs or T cells enriched from blood (not recorded which). The TCR originated in a woman younger than 30 who had been exposed to COVID-19. The nucleotide sequence reads as follows: TGTGCCAGCAGCCAAGATCGGGAGAGGTTCTACGAGCAGTACTTC. It encodes CASSQDRERFYEQYF.